Each of the 32 T cell receptor beta chains below was sequenced from the same sample in a study of OX40 agonist ivuxolimab in advanced cancers. Sequencing used immunoSEQ multiplex PCR; TCRdb keeps in-frame clones, though not all of them. The sample lists 82,000 or so clones; 80% to 95% were seen once. The sequencing here drew on CD4+ or CD8+ T cells sorted from blood, taken in a trial of the OX40 agonist ivuxolimab. The receptor set was obtained from an adult with an advanced solid tumor such as melanoma, head and neck, liver or kidney cancer.

This chain links TRBV5-4 with TRBJ2-5; a weak D match, TRBD2 (6 bases). CDR1 and CDR2 from the germline V gene are SGHNT and YYREEE (reference sequence). The CDR3 spans 15 residues. Trimming removed 2 bases at V and 3 bases at J, with 14 bases between. The CDR3 is CASSFRTMGKETQYF. DNA of the CDR3: TGTGCCAGCAGCTTCAGGACTATGGGTAAAGAGACCCAGTACTTC.

The sample holds one count of this clone. The J gene is TRBJ2-7, the V gene TRBV18; tentative D call: TRBD1 (5 bases). Trimming removed 2 bases at V and 5 bases at J, with 13 bases between. In germline, CDR1 is KGHSH, CDR2 LQKENI. The CDR3 extends over 14 amino acids. DNA for the CDR3: TGTGCCAGCTCACCAAGGCAGGGTTCCCACGAGCAGTACTTC. Translation: CASSPRQGSHEQYF.

V and J are TRBV4-1 and TRBJ2-3, with 13 bases lining up with TRBD2. The CDR3 sequence is 18 residues long. The ends lost 3 bases at V and 3 bases at J; junction bases unmatched: 9. Germline CDR1 and CDR2: MGHRA and YSYEKL. The CDR3 region is CASSQPPGLAGRTDTQYF. CDR3 DNA: TGCGCCAGCAGCCAGCCTCCGGGACTAGCGGGAAGGACAGATACGCAGTATTTT.

The rearrangement joins TRBV10-2 to TRBJ1-1; D remains unclear. Germline assignment: CDR1 WSHSY and CDR2 SAAADI. Trimming stripped 8 bases from V and 4 bases from J, with 8 bases between. The CDR3 has 11 amino acids. CDR3 sequence (DNA): TGCGCCAGCCAGAGGAGCACTGAAGCTTTCTTT. Its translation: CASQRSTEAFF.

The chain uses TRBV5-1 and TRBJ2-7; D uncertain. Germline CDR1 reads SGHRS; CDR2 reads YFSETQ. V was trimmed by 0 bases and J by 6 bases, leaving 16 bases between them. This CDR3 is 15 amino acids long. The CDR3 sequence: CASSLEGKLLSEQYF. The CDR3 coding sequence is TGCGCCAGCAGCTTGGAGGGAAAGCTTTTGTCCGAGCAGTACTTC.

The V and J genes are TRBV9 and TRBJ2-5, with a tentative D call TRBD1 (6 bases). The J call may be in error: the DNA end matches TRBJ2-7 better. Germline-derived CDR1 and CDR2 are SGDLS and YYNGEE. The CDR3 loop spans 14 amino acids. DNA for the CDR3: TGTGCCAGCAGCGTAGCGACAGGCGGGTACGAGCAGTACTTC. It is translated as CASSVATGGYEQYF.

This clone was observed a single time. The genes are TRBV10-3 and TRBJ1-1, with D tentatively TRBD1 (5 bases). The germline V and J ends were trimmed by 11 bases and 3 bases, with 25 bases remaining between them. The CDR3 contains 16 residues. CDR1 ENHRY and CDR2 SYGVKD come from the germline V gene. The CDR3 reads CALPRGGTPTHTEAFF. The CDR3 DNA is TGTGCCCTCCCCCGGGGGGGAACCCCTACACACACTGAAGCTTTCTTT.

Turning to this clone: The germline gene is not matched at one end of the junction; a read error may be the cause. This chain links TRBV11-3 with TRBJ2-7; 8 nucleotides agree with TRBD2. The CDR3 is 14 residues long. The germline gives CDR1 SGHNT, CDR2 YENEEA. CDR3 sequence reads: CASSNIDGRATLHF. CDR3 coding DNA: TGTGCCAGCAGCAACATTGACGGGAGGGCTACCCTCCACTTC.

This chain uses TRBV18 with TRBJ2-3; possibly TRBD1 or TRBD2 for D (6 bases each). The CDR3 is 14 residues long. Germline V CDR1 and CDR2: KGHSH, LQKENI. Trimming pared 3 bases from V and 4 bases from J, leaving 11 bases between. CDR3 coding DNA: TGTGCCAGCTCACCTCCGGGGGCGGCAGATACGCAGTATTTT. This sequence encodes CASSPPGAADTQYF.

The gene calls are TRBV5-6 and TRBJ2-5; 10 positions match TRBD1. In germline, CDR1 is SGHDT, CDR2 YYEEEE. This CDR3 comprises 15 residues. Trimming removed 4 bases from V and 4 bases from J; junction bases left unmatched: 7. The DNA of the CDR3 is TGTGCCAGCAGCCAACCGACAGGGGGCGTAGAGACCCAGTACTTC. It specifies CASSQPTGGVETQYF.

The V and J genes are TRBV19 and TRBJ1-1; D might be TRBD1 (6 bases). This CDR3 is built from 16 residues. CDR1 and CDR2 (germline): LNHDA, SQIVND (reference sequence). With 4 bases removed from V and 0 bases from J, the gap between germline ends came to 15 bases. The CDR3 spells CASSTLDSAMNTEAFF. For the CDR3, the DNA is TGTGCCAGTAGTACCCTGGACAGCGCTATGAACACTGAAGCTTTCTTT. The entire variable domain, with the rest obtained from reference TRBV19 and TRBJ1-1, is as follows: DGGITQSPKYLFRKEGQNVTLSCEQNLNHDAMYWYRQDPGQGLRLIYYSQIVNDFQKGDIAEGYSVSREKKESFPLTVTSAQKNPTAFYLCASSTLDSAMNTEAFFGQGTRLTVV.

The chain carries TRBV5-8 and TRBJ1-1; no firm D call. This CDR3 comprises 16 residues. CDR1 and CDR2 from the germline V gene are SGHTS and YDEGEE. V lost 2 bases, J lost 5 bases, and 19 bases lay in between. The CDR3: CASSFVTTPQVTEAFF. The CDR3 nucleotides read TGTGCCAGCAGCTTCGTCACCACCCCCCAGGTTACTGAAGCTTTCTTT.

In DNA, the CDR3 is TGTGCCAGCAGTTACGGAAGGGGGGTCGAGACCCAGTACTTC. Encoded protein: CASSYGRGVETQYF. The chain has TRBV6-5 and TRBJ2-5; D is perhaps TRBD1 or TRBD2 (6 bases each). Germline CDR1 reads MNHEY; CDR2 reads SVGAGI. The ends were cut back, 2 bases at V and 5 bases at J, with 12 bases in the middle. The CDR3 is 14 amino acids.

The chain recombines TRBV30 with TRBJ1-2, with 8 nucleotides matching TRBD1. This CDR3 is 14 amino acids long. Germline V lookup: CDR1 GTSNPN, CDR2 SVGIG (reference sequence). V was clipped by 3 bases and J by 8 bases; unmatched bases: 11. DNA of the CDR3: TGTGCCTGGAGCCAAAAGCAGGGGGCTAGGGGCTACACCTTC. It is translated as CAWSQKQGARGYTF.

The CDR3, as DNA: TGTGCCAGCTCACCAACAGGCCTATCTGGAAACACCATATATTTT. Its translation: CASSPTGLSGNTIYF. The chain carries TRBV18 and TRBJ1-3; D might be TRBD1 (5 bases). Looked up from germline, CDR1 is KGHSH and CDR2 is LQKENI. This CDR3 has 15 residues. Trimming pared 2 bases from V and 1 base from J, leaving 9 bases between.

This chain links TRBV30 with TRBJ2-5; 13 bases agree with TRBD2. This CDR3 is 15 amino acids long. J was trimmed by 2 bases and V by 3 bases; bases with no gene match: 3. The germline CDR1 and CDR2 sequences are GTSNPN and SVGIG (reference sequence). The CDR3 DNA is TGTGCCTGGAGCCGGGGACTAGCGGGGCAAGAGACCCAGTACTTC. It specifies CAWSRGLAGQETQYF.

The table lists this clone with a count of one. The V call is TRBV5-1, the J call TRBJ2-5, with TRBD2 matching 13 bases. Germline trimming cut 2 bases from V and 3 bases from J; bases unmatched to any gene: 4. This CDR3 comprises 16 residues. Germline V gene sequence: CDR1 SGHRS, CDR2 YFSETQ. For the CDR3, the DNA is TGCGCCAGCAGCTTACGGACTAGCGGGGGAGAAGAGACCCAGTACTTC. Its protein is CASSLRTSGGEETQYF.

The chain links TRBV29-1 to TRBJ2-2; tentative D call: TRBD1 (6 bases). The CDR3 loop spans 14 amino acids. Per germline, CDR1 SQVTM and CDR2 ANQGSEA. V gave up 4 bases and J gave up 1 base, with 10 bases separating them. CDR3 bases: TGCAGCGTTGGATGGGGACAGAACACCGGGGAGCTGTTTTTT. This sequence encodes CSVGWGQNTGELFF.

The CDR3 nucleotides read TGCGCCAGCAGCTTGAGTCTGAACACTGAAGCTTTCTTT. Amino acids: CASSLSLNTEAFF. This rearrangement joins TRBV5-1 to TRBJ1-1; no clear D. The CDR3 sequence is 13 residues long. Germline V lookup: CDR1 SGHRS, CDR2 YFSETQ. V lost 1 base to trimming and J lost 0 bases, with 4 bases between them.

The DNA for the CDR3 is TGCGCCAGCAGCCAAGGTACCGGGACATTCGTACCCTATGGCTACACCTTC. This encodes CASSQGTGTFVPYGYTF. The chain carries TRBV4-1 and TRBJ1-2, with a possible D match to TRBD1 (6 bases). V was clipped by 1 base and J by 4 bases, with 19 bases between them. The germline V gene has CDR1 MGHRA and CDR2 YSYEKL. This CDR3 is built from 17 residues.

The V gene is TRBV5-8, the J gene TRBJ1-5; TRBD1 might be the D (6 bases). The CDR3 is 17 residues long. Germline V gene data show CDR1 as SGHTS and CDR2 as YDEGEE. Deletions cut 0 bases from V and 6 bases from J, with 19 bases between. The CDR3 region has the DNA TGTGCCAGCAGCTTGGAACAGGGTGACACTCGAGCTCAGCCCCAGCATTTT. This sequence encodes CASSLEQGDTRAQPQHF.

The J gene is TRBJ1-1, the V gene TRBV19; tentatively, D is TRBD1 (5 bases). V shed 3 bases and J shed 5 bases, with 10 bases lying between them. The CDR3 contains 13 residues. The germline V gene has CDR1 LNHDA and CDR2 SQIVND (reference sequence). The CDR3 reads CASSIKRGTEAFF. CDR3 sequence (DNA): TGTGCCAGTAGTATTAAGAGGGGTACTGAAGCTTTCTTT.

This clone occurred once. V gene TRBV5-1 combines with J gene TRBJ2-7, with D tentatively TRBD1 or TRBD2 (6 bases each). This CDR3 spans 15 amino acids. Trimming took 0 bases from V and 3 from J, leaving 13 bases between them. Germline-derived CDR1 and CDR2 are SGHRS and YFSETQ. CDR3 nucleotides: TGCGCCAGCAGCTTGGCCAGGGGAGGATTCTACGAGCAGTACTTC. The encoded protein is CASSLARGGFYEQYF.

The CDR3 reads CASSQPGTGLGGYTF. The DNA of the CDR3 is TGTGCCAGCAGCCAACCCGGGACAGGGTTGGGTGGCTACACCTTC. The chain employs TRBV7-9 and TRBJ1-2; 9 nucleotides line up with TRBD1. After removal of 5 bases from V and 7 bases from J, the junction contained 11 bases not matched to a gene. Germline CDR1 is SEHNR and CDR2 is FQNEAQ (reference sequence). The CDR3 runs to 15 residues. The complete variable domain, with remaining parts taken from reference TRBV7-9 and TRBJ1-2, reads DTGVSQNPRHKITKRGQNVTFRCDPISEHNRLYWYRQTLGQGPEFLTYFQNEAQLEKSRLLSDRFSAERPKGSFSTLEIQRTEQGDSAMYLCASSQPGTGLGGYTFGSGTRLTVV.

The rearrangement uses TRBV5-1 and TRBJ1-5; 7 bases are a match to TRBD1. Losses at the gene ends were 3 bases for V and 8 bases for J; bases not matched to a gene: 5. This CDR3 has 13 residues. The germline CDR1 and CDR2 sequences are SGHRS and YFSETQ. The CDR3 region is CASSSTTGEPQHF. Here the CDR3 DNA reads TGCGCCAGCAGCTCAACTACAGGGGAGCCCCAGCATTTT.

The rearrangement links TRBV15 to TRBJ2-5; unclear D gene. Germline V lookup: CDR1 LNHNV, CDR2 YYDKDF (reference sequence). The CDR3 spans 14 residues. V gave up 0 bases and J gave up 7 bases, with 12 bases separating them. CDR3 DNA: TGTGCCACCAGCAGAGATCCAAGTGAGAGGACCCAGTACTTC. Protein product: CATSRDPSERTQYF. Variable domain in full (rest from reference TRBV15 and TRBJ2-5): DAMVIQNPRYQVTQFGKPVTLSCSQTLNHNVMYWYQQKSSQAPKLLFHYYDKDFNNEADTPDNFQSRRPNTSFCFLDIRSPGLGDTAMYLCATSRDPSERTQYFGPGTRLLVL.

V usage is TRBV7-8 and J usage is TRBJ2-3, with TRBD2 identical over 9 bases. Germline V gene sequence: CDR1 SGHVS, CDR2 FQNEAQ. The CDR3 consists of 16 residues. Unmatched junction bases numbered 13, after V lost 5 bases and J lost 7 bases. The CDR3 sequence: CASSPHRIAGAYTQYF. The CDR3 nucleotides read TGTGCCAGCAGCCCCCACCGAATAGCGGGGGCGTATACGCAGTATTTT.

The chain uses TRBV7-3 and TRBJ1-1; the match to TRBD1 covers 8 bases. The CDR3 spans 14 residues. Germline CDR1 SGHTA, CDR2 FQGTGA. J was trimmed by 7 bases and V by 5 bases; bases with no gene match: 9. The CDR3 sequence is CASSPGRGTGEAFF. Here the CDR3 DNA reads TGTGCCAGCAGCCCAGGCCGGGGGACAGGTGAAGCTTTCTTT.

As concerns this clone: The sample carries other DNA sequences with the same CDR3. The chain is built from TRBV18 and TRBJ1-1, with D maybe TRBD1 (5 bases). CDR3 length equals 12 residues. The V end lost 6 bases, the J end lost 6 bases, and 11 bases lay between the germline ends. Germline assignment: CDR1 KGHSH and CDR2 LQKENI. The CDR3: CASSPGRAEAFF. The CDR3 DNA is TGTGCCAGCTCTCCGGGGCGCGCTGAAGCTTTCTTT.

The rearrangement links TRBV19 to TRBJ1-1; a possible D gene is TRBD1 (6 bases). CDR1 is LNHDA, CDR2 SQIVND, per germline (reference sequence). Trimming stripped 4 bases from V and 8 bases from J, with 17 bases between. This CDR3 is built from 14 residues. This CDR3 reads CASSKLQGGTEAFF. For the CDR3, the DNA is TGTGCCAGTAGTAAATTACAGGGAGGGACAGAAGCTTTCTTT.

The CDR3 bases are TGTGCCAGCAGACCGACAGGGGCCGGCTACACCTTC. This gives the protein CASRPTGAGYTF. The V gene is TRBV6-6, the J gene TRBJ1-2; 8 bases line up with TRBD1. The J segment lost 8 bases and the V segment lost 6 bases, leaving 5 bases of the junction unmatched. Germline V gene data show CDR1 as MNHNY and CDR2 as SVGAGI (reference sequence). The length of the CDR3 is 12 residues.

The chain combines TRBV6-5 with TRBJ1-4; maybe TRBD1 (6 bases). This CDR3 has 14 amino acids. The germline V gene encodes CDR1 MNHEY and CDR2 SVGAGI. Trimming stripped 3 bases from V and 7 bases from J, with 12 bases between. CDR3 loop: CASSYKVGAEKLFF. Here the CDR3 DNA reads TGTGCCAGCAGTTATAAGGTGGGGGCTGAAAAACTGTTTTTT.